A single sample is the source of the 7 T cell receptor beta chains below, sequenced in a study of OX40 agonist ivuxolimab in advanced cancers. Method: immunoSEQ multiplex PCR; TCRdb's copy keeps in-frame clones and lacks some. The table shows 65,000 to 90,000 clones, with roughly nine tenths occurring only once. The sample consisted of CD4+ or CD8+ T cells sorted from blood, taken in a trial of the OX40 agonist ivuxolimab. The receptors originated from an adult with an advanced solid tumor such as melanoma, head and neck, liver or kidney cancer.

The rearrangement joins TRBV7-6 to TRBJ2-7; the match to TRBD1 covers 11 bases. The CDR3 loop spans 16 amino acids. The J segment lost 3 bases and the V segment lost 3 bases, leaving 7 bases of the junction unmatched. Germline loops: CDR1 SGHVS, CDR2 FNYEAQ. The CDR3 nucleotides are TGTGCCAGCAGCTTGACCCCGGGACAGGGGGGCTACGAGCAGTACTTC. It is translated as CASSLTPGQGGYEQYF.

The genes are TRBV7-8 and TRBJ2-1; TRBD2 is a possible D gene (5 bases). Trimming cost V 4 bases and J 9 bases, with 7 bases left between them. The length of the CDR3 is 11 residues. Germline values: CDR1 SGHVS, CDR2 FQNEAQ. As DNA, the CDR3 is TGTGCCAGCAGCTCCGAGGGTGAGCAGTTCTTC. It yields the protein CASSSEGEQFF.

This sequence joins TRBV6-5 and TRBJ1-3; D is perhaps TRBD1 (5 bases). There are 15 residues in the CDR3. V gave up 6 bases and J gave up 0 bases, with 12 bases separating them. Germline CDR1 and CDR2: MNHEY and SVGAGI. CDR3 protein: CASSHTGDSGNTIYF. The CDR3 DNA reads TGTGCCAGCAGCCATACAGGTGACTCTGGAAACACCATATATTTT.

This clone was seen only once. The sample contains more than one DNA sequence encoding this CDR3. In DNA, the CDR3 is TGCGCCAGCAGCCAAAGAAACACCGGGGAGCTGTTTTTT. It is translated as CASSQRNTGELFF. The rearrangement links TRBV4-1 to TRBJ2-2, with D uncertain. V was pared by 2 bases and J by 2 bases, with 3 bases between. Germline-derived CDR1 and CDR2 are MGHRA and YSYEKL. This CDR3 contains 13 residues.

J is TRBJ1-1 and V is TRBV7-9, with 7 bases fitting TRBD1. Germline V gene lookup returns CDR1 SEHNR and CDR2 FQNEAQ (reference sequence). V lost 8 bases and J lost 1; bases outside the gene matches: 13. The length of the CDR3 is 16 residues. DNA for the CDR3: TGTGCCAGCGGCGACAGGGCTCTTTTATCGAACACTGAAGCTTTCTTT. The encoded protein is CASGDRALLSNTEAFF. The complete variable domain, with remaining parts taken from reference TRBV7-9 and TRBJ1-1, reads DTGVSQNPRHKITKRGQNVTFRCDPISEHNRLYWYRQTLGQGPEFLTYFQNEAQLEKSRLLSDRFSAERPKGSFSTLEIQRTEQGDSAMYLCASGDRALLSNTEAFFGQGTRLTVV.

V and J are TRBV19 and TRBJ2-1, with 8 bases fitting TRBD1. The CDR3 length is 15 residues. CDR1 is LNHDA and CDR2 is SQIVND in the germline V gene (reference sequence). V trimming: 6 bases; J trimming: 1 base; junction bases outside the gene matches: 5. Here the CDR3 reads CASSQGAGSYNEQFF. DNA of the CDR3: TGTGCCAGTAGCCAGGGGGCAGGGTCCTACAATGAGCAGTTCTTC.

This rearrangement joins TRBV25-1 to TRBJ2-1, with D perhaps matching TRBD1 (5 bases). In germline, CDR1 is MGHDK, CDR2 SYGVNS. CDR3 length: 12 amino acids. Deletions cut 4 bases from V and 6 bases from J, with 7 bases between. The CDR3 nucleotides are TGTGCCAGCAGTGCAGGGATCAATGAGCAGTTCTTC. Protein product: CASSAGINEQFF.